This T cell receptor (beta chain) was identified during a study of OX40 agonist ivuxolimab in advanced cancers. Notes on the study in general: Among patients with partial responses at 0.1-3.0 mg/kg, clonal expansion was among the lowest. Also present in some nonresponders was a low level of normalized T-cell clonal expansion. Both CD4+ and CD8+ T cell populations in blood had undergone clonal expansion by week 6 at 0.1 to 3.0 mg/kg.

About this clone: Its antigen is unknown.

Measured with immunoSEQ multiplex PCR; TCRdb has only the in-frame clones, and not every one. The sample includes approximately 81,000 clones, under 95% of them seen just once. Germline lookup yields CDR1 SGHTA and CDR2 FQGNSA. The CDR3 consists of 16 residues. The junction had 6 bases not matched to a gene; V was cut back by 4 bases and J by 0 bases. This TCR was sampled from an adult with an advanced solid tumor such as melanoma, head and neck, liver or kidney cancer. V and J are TRBV7-2 and TRBJ2-1, with 7 positions matching TRBD1. This sample comprised CD4+ or CD8+ T cells sorted from blood, obtained in a trial of the OX40 agonist ivuxolimab. CDR3 sequence reads: CASSSRQGSSYNEQFF. CDR3 in DNA: TGTGCCAGCAGCTCGCGACAGGGAAGCTCCTACAATGAGCAGTTCTTC.